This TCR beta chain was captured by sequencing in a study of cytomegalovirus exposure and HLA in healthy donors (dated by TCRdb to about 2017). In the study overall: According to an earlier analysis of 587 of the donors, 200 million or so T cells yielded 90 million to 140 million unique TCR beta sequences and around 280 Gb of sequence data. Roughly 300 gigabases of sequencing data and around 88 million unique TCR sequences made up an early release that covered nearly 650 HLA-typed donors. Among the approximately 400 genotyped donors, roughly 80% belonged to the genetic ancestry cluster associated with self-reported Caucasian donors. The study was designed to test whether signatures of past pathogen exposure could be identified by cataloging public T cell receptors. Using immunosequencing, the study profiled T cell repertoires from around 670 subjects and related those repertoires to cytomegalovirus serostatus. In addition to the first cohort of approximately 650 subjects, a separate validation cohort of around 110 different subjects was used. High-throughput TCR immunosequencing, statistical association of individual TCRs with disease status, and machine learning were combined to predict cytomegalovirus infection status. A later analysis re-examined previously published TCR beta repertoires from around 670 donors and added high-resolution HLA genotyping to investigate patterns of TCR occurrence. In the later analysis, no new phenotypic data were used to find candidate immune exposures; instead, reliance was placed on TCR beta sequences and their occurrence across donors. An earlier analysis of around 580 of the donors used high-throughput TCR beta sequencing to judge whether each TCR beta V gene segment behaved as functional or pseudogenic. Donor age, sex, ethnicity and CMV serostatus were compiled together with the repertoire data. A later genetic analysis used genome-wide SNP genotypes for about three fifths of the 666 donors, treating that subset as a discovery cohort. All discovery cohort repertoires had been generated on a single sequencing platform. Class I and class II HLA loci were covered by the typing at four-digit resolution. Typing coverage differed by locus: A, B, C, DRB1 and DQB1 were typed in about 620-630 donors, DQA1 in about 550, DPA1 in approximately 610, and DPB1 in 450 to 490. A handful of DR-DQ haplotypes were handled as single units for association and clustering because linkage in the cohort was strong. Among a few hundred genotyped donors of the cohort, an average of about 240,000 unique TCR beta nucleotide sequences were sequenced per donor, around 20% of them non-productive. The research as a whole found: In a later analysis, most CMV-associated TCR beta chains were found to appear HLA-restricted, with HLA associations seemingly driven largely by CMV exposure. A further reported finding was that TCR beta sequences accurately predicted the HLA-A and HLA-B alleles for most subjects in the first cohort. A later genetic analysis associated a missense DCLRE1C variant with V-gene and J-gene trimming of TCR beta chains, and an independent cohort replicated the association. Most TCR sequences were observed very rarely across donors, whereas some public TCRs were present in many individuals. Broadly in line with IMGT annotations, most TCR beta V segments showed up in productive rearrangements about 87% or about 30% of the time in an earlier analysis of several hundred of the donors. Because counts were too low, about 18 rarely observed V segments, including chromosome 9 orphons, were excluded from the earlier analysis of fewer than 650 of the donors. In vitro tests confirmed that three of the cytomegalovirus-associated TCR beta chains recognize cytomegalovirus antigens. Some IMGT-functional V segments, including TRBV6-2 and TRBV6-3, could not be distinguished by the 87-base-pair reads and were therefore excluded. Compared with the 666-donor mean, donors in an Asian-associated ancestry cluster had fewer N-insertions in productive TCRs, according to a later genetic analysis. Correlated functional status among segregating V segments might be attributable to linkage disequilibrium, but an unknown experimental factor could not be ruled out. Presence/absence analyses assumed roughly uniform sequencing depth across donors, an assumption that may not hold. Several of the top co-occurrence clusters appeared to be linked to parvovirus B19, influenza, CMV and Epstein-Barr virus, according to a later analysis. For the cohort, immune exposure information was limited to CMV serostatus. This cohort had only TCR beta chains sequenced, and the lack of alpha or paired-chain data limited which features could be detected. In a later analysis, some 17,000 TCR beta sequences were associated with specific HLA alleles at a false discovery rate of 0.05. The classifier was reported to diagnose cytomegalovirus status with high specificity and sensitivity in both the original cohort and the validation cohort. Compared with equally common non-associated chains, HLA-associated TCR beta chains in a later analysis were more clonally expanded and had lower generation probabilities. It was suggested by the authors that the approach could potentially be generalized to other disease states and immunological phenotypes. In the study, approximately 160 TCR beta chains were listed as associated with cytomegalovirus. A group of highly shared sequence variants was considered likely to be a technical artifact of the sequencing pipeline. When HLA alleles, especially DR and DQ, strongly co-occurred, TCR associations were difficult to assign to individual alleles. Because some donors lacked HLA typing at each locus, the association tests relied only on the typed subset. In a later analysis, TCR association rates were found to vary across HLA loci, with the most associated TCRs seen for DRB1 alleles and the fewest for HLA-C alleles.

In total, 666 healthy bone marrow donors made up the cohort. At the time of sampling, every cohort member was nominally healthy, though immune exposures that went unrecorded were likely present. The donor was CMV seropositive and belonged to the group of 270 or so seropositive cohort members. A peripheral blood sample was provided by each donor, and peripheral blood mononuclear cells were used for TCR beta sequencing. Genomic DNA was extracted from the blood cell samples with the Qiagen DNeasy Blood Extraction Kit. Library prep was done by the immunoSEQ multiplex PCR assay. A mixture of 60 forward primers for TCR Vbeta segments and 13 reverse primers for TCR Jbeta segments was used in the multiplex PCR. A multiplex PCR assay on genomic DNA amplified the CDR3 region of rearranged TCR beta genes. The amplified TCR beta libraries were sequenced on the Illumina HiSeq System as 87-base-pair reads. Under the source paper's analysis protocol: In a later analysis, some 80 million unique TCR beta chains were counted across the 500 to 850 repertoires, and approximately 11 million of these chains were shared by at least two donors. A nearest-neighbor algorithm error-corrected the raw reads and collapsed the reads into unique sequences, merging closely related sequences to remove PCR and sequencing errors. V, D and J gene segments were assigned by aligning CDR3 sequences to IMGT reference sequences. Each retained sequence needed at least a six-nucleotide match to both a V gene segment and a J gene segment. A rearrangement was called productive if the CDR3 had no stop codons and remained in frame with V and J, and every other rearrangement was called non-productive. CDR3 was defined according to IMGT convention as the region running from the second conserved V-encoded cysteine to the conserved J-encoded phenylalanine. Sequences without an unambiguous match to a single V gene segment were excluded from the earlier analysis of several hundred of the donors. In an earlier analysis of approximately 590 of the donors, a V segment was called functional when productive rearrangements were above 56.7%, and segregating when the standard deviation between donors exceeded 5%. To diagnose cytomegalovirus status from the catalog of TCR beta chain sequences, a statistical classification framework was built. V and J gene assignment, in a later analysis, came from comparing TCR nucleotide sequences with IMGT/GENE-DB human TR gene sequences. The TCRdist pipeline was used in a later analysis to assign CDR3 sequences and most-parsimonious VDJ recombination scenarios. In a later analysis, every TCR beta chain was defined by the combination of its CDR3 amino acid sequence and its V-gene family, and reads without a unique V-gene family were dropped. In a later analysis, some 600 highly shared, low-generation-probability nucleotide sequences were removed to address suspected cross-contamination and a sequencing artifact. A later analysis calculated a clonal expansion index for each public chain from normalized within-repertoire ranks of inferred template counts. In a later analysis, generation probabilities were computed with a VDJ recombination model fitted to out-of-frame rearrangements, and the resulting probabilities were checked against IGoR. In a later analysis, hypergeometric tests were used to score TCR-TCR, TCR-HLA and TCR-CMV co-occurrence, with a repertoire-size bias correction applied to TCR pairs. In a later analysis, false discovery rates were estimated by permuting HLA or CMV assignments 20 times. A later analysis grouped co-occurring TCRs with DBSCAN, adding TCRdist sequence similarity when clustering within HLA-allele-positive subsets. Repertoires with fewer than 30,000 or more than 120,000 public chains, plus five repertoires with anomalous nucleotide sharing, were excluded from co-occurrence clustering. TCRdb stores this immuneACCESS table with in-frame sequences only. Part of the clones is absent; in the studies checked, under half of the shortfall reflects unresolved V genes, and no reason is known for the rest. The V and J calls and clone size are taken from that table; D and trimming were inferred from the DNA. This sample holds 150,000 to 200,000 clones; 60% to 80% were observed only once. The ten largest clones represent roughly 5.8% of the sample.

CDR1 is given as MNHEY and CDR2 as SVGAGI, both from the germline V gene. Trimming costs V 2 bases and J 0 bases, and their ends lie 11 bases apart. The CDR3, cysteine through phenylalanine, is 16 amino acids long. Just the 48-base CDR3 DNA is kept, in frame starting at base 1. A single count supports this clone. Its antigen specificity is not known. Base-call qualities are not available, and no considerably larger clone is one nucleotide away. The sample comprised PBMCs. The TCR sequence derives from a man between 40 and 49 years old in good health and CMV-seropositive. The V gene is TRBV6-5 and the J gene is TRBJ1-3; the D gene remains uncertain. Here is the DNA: TGTGCCAGCAGTTACCAGGATTTCTCCTCTGGAAACACCATATATTTT. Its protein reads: CASSYQDFSSGNTIYF.